This T cell receptor beta chain was retrieved from a study of T cell responses to AZD1222 COVID-19 vaccine. Looking at the study overall: Pooled samples include second doses given at about 4 or 12 weeks.

This CDR3 region has 13 residues. Germline lookup yields CDR1 SGDLS and CDR2 YYNGEE. Trimming pared 4 bases from V and 1 base from J, leaving 8 bases between. On this clone: The antigen remains undetermined.

Assay used: immunoSEQ multiplex PCR; TCRdb lists only in-frame clones, some missing. The repertoire holds 75,000 to 95,000 clones, approximately 84% seen once, with about 13% in the top ten. Overall study results and limits: Nearly half of the spike-specific TCRs reportedly recognize variant regions that carry no mutations. Spike-specific TCR depth and breadth grew after two AZD1222 doses. White British ancestry dominated among donors, who included more females, and clonal diversity was possibly underestimated.

The sample here was peripheral blood, taken on day 0 of AZD1222 vaccination. The chain carries TRBV9 and TRBJ1-1; possibly TRBD1 for D (5 bases). The source is an adult in good health. Written as DNA, the CDR3 is TGTGCCAGCAGCTCCGGGGGGAACACTGAAGCTTTCTTT. It specifies CASSSGGNTEAFF.